This TCR beta chain is drawn from a study of Ad26.COV2.S vaccination and SARS-CoV-2 variants. At the level of the study: The trial was COV1001 and the donor's arm was Ad26.COV2.S. Ad26.COV2.S, an intramuscular injection, was given once or twice 56 days apart. Study-wide results and limits: TCR breadth and depth analyses may have underestimated total T cell responses.

Measured with immunoSEQ multiplex PCR; TCRdb has only the in-frame clones, and not every one. The profile covers about 350,000 clones, with approximately 86% appearing a single time and 9.5% to 12% taken by the ten largest. Regarding treatment: some 20 received Ad26.COV2.S at low or high dose, single or two shots; about five received placebo; per-sample allocation not given. Repertoires come from day 63 after the first vaccine or placebo injection. Germline CDR1 and CDR2: LGHDT and YNNKEL (reference sequence). The CDR3 length is 14 residues. Unmatched junction bases numbered 3, after V lost 4 bases and J lost 4 bases. As to this clone: Its cognate antigen is unknown.

The sample here was peripheral blood, taken in a trial of Ad26.COV2.S vaccine versus placebo. This clonotype originated in a person aged 18-60 years who received the Ad26.COV2.S COVID-19 vaccine or a placebo. The chain carries TRBV3-1 (or the pseudogene TRBV3-2) and TRBJ1-4, with 7 bases identical to TRBD1. The CDR3 reads CASSLGQINEKLFF. DNA of the CDR3: TGTGCCAGCAGCCTGGGACAGATTAATGAAAAACTGTTTTTT.